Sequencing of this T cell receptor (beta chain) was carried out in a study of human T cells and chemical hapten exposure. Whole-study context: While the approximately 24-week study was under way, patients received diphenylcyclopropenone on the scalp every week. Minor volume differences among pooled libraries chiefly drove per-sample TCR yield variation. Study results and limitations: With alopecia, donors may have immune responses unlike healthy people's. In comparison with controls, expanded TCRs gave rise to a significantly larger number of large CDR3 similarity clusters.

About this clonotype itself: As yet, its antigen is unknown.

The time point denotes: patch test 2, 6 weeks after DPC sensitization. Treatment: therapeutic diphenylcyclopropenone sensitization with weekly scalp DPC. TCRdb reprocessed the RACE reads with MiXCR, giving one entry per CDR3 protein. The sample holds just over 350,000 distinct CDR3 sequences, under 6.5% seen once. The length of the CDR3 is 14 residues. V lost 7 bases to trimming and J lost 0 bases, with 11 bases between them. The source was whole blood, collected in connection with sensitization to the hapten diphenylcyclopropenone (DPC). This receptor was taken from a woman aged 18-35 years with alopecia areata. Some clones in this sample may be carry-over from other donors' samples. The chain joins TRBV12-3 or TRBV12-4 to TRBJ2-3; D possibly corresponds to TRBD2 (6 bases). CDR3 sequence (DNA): TGTGCCAGCAAGAGGGACTCTAGCACAGATACGCAGTATTTT. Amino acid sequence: CASKRDSSTDTQYF.